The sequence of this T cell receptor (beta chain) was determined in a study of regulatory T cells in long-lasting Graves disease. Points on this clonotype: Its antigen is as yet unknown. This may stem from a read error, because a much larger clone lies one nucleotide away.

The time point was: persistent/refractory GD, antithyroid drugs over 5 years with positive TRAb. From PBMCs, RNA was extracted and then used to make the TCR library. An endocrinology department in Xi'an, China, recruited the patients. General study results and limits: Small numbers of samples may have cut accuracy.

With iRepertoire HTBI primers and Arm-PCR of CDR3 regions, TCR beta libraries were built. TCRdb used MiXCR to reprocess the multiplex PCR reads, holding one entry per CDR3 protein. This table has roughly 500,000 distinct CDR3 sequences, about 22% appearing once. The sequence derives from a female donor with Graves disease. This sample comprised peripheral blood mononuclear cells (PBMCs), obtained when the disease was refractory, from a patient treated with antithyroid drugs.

This chain's CDR3 is CASRLARQENQPQRF. Written as DNA, the CDR3 is TGTGCCAGCAGATTAGCCAGACAGGAAAATCAGCCCCAGCGTTTT. The chain links TRBV6-4 to TRBJ1-5; a weak D match, TRBD1 (6 bases). The CDR3 runs 15 residues. Germline CDR1 reads MRHNA; CDR2 reads SNTAGT.